What follows describes a single T cell receptor (beta chain). Its antigen is currently unknown. The V gene lost 2 bases and the J gene lost 12 bases, with 8 bases spanning the gap. CDR3 length: 12 residues. From germline, CDR1 is MNHEY and CDR2 SMNVEV (reference sequence). This entry comes from a study of T-cell memory formation after mild COVID-19. General observations from the study: Researchers could not confirm that second-wave clones peaking on day 37 targeted SARS-CoV-2. Day 15 to 85 contracting clones showed balanced CD4/CD8; later expanders leaned CD4+.

Libraries for TCRalpha and TCRbeta carried sample barcodes and unique molecular identifiers via 5'RACE. Each CDR3 protein gets one entry after TCRdb re-called the 5' RACE reads with MiXCR. The table lists 400,000 or so distinct CDR3 sequences, 20% to 25% of them singletons. This clonotype was obtained from an adult woman who had mild COVID-19 (a few samples of this study predate the infection). Cell type and time point are not known. This chain uses TRBV27 with TRBJ1-6; a possible D gene is TRBD1 (6 bases). The sample comprised PBMCs or a T cell subset sorted from them (not recorded which). CDR3 region: CASSLRGGPLHF. The CDR3 DNA reads as TGTGCCAGCAGTTTAAGGGGGGGACCCCTCCACTTT.